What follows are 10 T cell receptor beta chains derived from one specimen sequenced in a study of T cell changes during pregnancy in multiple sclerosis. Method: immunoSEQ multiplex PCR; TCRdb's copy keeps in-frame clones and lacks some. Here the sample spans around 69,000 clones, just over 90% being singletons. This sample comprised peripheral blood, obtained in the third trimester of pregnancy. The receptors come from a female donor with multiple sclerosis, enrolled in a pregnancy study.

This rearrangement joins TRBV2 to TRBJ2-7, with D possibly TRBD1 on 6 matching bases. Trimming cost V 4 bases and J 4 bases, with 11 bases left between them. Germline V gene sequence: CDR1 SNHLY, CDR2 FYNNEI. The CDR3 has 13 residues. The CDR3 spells CASSGQVGYEQYF. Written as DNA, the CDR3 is TGTGCCAGCAGTGGACAGGTGGGGTACGAGCAGTACTTC. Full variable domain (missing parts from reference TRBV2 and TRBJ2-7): EPEVTQTPSHQVTQMGQEVILRCVPISNHLYFYWYRQILGQKVEFLVSFYNNEISEKSEIFDDQFSVERPDGSNFTLKIRSTKLEDSAMYFCASSGQVGYEQYFGPGTRLTVT.

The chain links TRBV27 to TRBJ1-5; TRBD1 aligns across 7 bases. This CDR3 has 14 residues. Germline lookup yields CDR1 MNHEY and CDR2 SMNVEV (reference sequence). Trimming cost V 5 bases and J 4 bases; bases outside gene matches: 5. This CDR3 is CASSLRGYNQPQHF. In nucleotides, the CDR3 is TGTGCCAGCAGTCTCAGGGGGTATAATCAGCCCCAGCATTTT.

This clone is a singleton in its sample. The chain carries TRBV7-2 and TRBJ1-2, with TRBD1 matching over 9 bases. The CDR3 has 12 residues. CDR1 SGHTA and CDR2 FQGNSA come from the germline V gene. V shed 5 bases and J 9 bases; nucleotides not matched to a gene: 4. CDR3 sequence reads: CASSPQGASYTF. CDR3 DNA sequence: TGTGCCAGCAGCCCACAGGGGGCCAGCTACACCTTC.

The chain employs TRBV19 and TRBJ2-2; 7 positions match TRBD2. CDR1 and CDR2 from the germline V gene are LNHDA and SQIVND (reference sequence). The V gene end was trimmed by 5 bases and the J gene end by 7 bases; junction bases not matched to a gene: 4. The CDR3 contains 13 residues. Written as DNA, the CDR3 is TGTGCCAGTAGTGGGGGGGATAGCGGGGAGCTGTTTTTT. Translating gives CASSGGDSGELFF.

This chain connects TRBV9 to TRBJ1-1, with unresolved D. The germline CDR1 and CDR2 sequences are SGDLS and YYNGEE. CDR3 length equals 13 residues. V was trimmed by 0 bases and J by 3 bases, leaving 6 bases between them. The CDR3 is CASSVGPDTEAFF. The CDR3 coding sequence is TGTGCCAGCAGCGTAGGCCCAGACACTGAAGCTTTCTTT. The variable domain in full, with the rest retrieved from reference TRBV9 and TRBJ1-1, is DSGVTQTPKHLITATGQRVTLRCSPRSGDLSVYWYQQSLDQGLQFLIQYYNGEERAKGNILERFSAQQFPDLHSELNLSSLELGDSALYFCASSVGPDTEAFFGQGTRLTVV.

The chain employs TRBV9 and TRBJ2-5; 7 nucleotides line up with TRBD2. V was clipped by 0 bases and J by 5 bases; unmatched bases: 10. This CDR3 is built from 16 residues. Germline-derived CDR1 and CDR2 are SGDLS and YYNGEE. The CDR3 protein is CASSVDGRGLAETQYF. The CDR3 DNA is TGTGCCAGCAGCGTAGATGGGAGGGGACTTGCGGAGACCCAGTACTTC. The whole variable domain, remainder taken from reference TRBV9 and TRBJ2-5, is DSGVTQTPKHLITATGQRVTLRCSPRSGDLSVYWYQQSLDQGLQFLIQYYNGEERAKGNILERFSAQQFPDLHSELNLSSLELGDSALYFCASSVDGRGLAETQYFGPGTRLLVL.

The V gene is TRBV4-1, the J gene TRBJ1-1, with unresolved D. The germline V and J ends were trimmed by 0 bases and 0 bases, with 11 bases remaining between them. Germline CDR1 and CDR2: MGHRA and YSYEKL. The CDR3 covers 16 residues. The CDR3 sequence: CASSQEPGRVNTEAFF. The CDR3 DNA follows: TGCGCCAGCAGCCAAGAGCCGGGAAGAGTGAACACTGAAGCTTTCTTT.

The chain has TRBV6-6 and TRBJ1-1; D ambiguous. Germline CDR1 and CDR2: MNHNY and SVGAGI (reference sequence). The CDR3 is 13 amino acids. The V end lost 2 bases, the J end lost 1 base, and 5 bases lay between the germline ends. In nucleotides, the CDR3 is TGTGCCAGCAGTTACGCAGAGAACACTGAAGCTTTCTTT. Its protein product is CASSYAENTEAFF.

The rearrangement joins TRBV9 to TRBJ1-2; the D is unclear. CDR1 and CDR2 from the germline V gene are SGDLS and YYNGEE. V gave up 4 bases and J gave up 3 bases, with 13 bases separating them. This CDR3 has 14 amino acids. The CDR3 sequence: CASSPRDADYGYTF. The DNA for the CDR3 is TGTGCCAGCAGCCCAAGAGATGCGGACTATGGCTACACCTTC.

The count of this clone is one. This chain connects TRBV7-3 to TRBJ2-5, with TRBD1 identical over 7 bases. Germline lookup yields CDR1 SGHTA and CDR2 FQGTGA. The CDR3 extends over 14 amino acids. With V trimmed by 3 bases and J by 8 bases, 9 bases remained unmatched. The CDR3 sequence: CASSLSSGQRTQYF. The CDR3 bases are TGTGCCAGCAGCTTGTCTTCGGGACAGCGTACCCAGTACTTC.